The 17 T cell receptor beta chains below were found in one sample sequenced in a study of blood T cell repertoires in COVID-19 (dated by TCRdb to 2020 to 2022). Library construction relied on the immunoSEQ multiplex PCR assay. TCRdb stores this immuneACCESS table with in-frame sequences only. Part of the clones is absent; in the studies checked, under half of the shortfall reflects unresolved V genes, and no reason is known for the rest. The sample contains some 200,000 clones, roughly four fifths of them found a single time. Jointly, the top ten make up under 7.5% of the sample. Sequencing used peripheral blood. The receptor set was obtained from a woman in her thirties or forties with acute or convalescent COVID-19.

The genes are TRBV27 and TRBJ2-7; TRBD2 matches 8 bases. This CDR3 region has 14 residues. Germline V gene sequence: CDR1 MNHEY, CDR2 SMNVEV (reference sequence). After removal of 2 bases from V and 2 bases from J, the junction contained 2 bases not matched to a gene. The CDR3 DNA reads as TGTGCCAGCAGTTTAGCGGGGGGCCCCTACGAGCAGTACTTC. As protein: CASSLAGGPYEQYF.

This chain links TRBV6-6 with TRBJ1-2; tentative D call: TRBD1 (6 bases). Germline V gives CDR1 MNHNY, CDR2 SVGAGI (reference sequence). There are 13 residues in the CDR3. Deletions cut 6 bases from V and 3 bases from J, with 11 bases between. CDR3 amino acids: CASSLQGDYGYTF. For the CDR3, the DNA is TGTGCCAGCAGCCTACAGGGAGACTATGGCTACACCTTC.

The CDR3 loop is CASSPLDRGLSPLHF. CDR3 in DNA: TGTGCCAGCAGTCCTTTAGACAGGGGGCTTTCACCCCTCCACTTT. V gene TRBV28 combines with J gene TRBJ1-6; 10 bases are a match to TRBD1. The CDR3 is made up of 15 amino acids. V gave up 5 bases and J gave up 9 bases; unmatched junction bases: 7. Germline-derived CDR1 and CDR2 are MDHEN and SYDVKM.

The V and J genes are TRBV6-2 or TRBV6-3 and TRBJ1-5; 7 bases line up with TRBD1. This CDR3 contains 17 residues. CDR1 and CDR2 from the germline V gene are MNHEY and SVGEGT. J lost 0 bases, V lost 0 bases, and 5 bases had no gene match. The CDR3, as DNA: TGTGCCAGCAGTTACTCGGACAGGAGGTATAGCAATCAGCCCCAGCATTTT. It codes for CASSYSDRRYSNQPQHF.

V is TRBV27 and J is TRBJ1-1; possibly TRBD1 for D (6 bases). This CDR3 is built from 14 residues. The V gene's germline CDR1 is MNHEY and CDR2 SMNVEV (reference sequence). Trimming took off 3 bases at V and 4 bases at J, with 12 bases between the two ends. Here the CDR3 DNA reads TGTGCCAGCAGTTTTGTGGGAGGGGGCACTGAAGCTTTCTTT. Amino acids: CASSFVGGGTEAFF.

The CDR3 here is CASSFPSTDTQYF. In nucleotides, the CDR3 is TGTGCCAGCAGCTTTCCAAGCACAGATACGCAGTATTTT. This chain joins TRBV7-2 and TRBJ2-3, with unresolved D. Trimming took 3 bases from V and 0 from J, leaving 4 bases between them. Germline V gene data show CDR1 as SGHTA and CDR2 as FQGNSA. This CDR3 is built from 13 residues.

The V gene is TRBV11-1, the J gene TRBJ1-1, with 9 bases lining up with TRBD1. The CDR3 has 15 residues. Germline V CDR1 and CDR2: SGHAT, FQDESV (reference sequence). Germline trimming cut 5 bases from V and 11 bases from J; bases unmatched to any gene: 15. The CDR3 loop reads CASSPPGQGVFGAFF. CDR3 coding DNA: TGTGCCAGCAGCCCCCCGGGACAGGGAGTATTTGGGGCTTTCTTT. Variable domain in full (rest from reference TRBV11-1 and TRBJ1-1): EAEVAQSPRYKITEKSQAVAFWCDPISGHATLYWYRQILGQGPELLVQFQDESVVDDSQLPKDRFSAERLKGVDSTLKIQPAELGDSAMYLCASSPPGQGVFGAFFGQGTRLTVV.

The chain has TRBV4-1 and TRBJ1-3; the match to TRBD1 covers 8 bases. Germline loops: CDR1 MGHRA, CDR2 YSYEKL. The length of the CDR3 is 15 residues. V was pared by 6 bases and J by 2 bases, with 6 bases of the junction left unmatched. The CDR3 protein is CASRPGQGTGNTIYF. CDR3 bases: TGCGCCAGCAGACCCGGACAGGGTACTGGAAACACCATATATTTT.

This chain connects TRBV30 to TRBJ2-1; 9 bases are shared with TRBD1. The CDR3 totals 14 residues. V lost 7 bases, J lost 9 bases, and 13 bases stayed unmatched. Germline V lookup: CDR1 GTSNPN, CDR2 SVGIG (reference sequence). Written as DNA, the CDR3 is TGTGCCTCTGAAACAGGGGGCGCTTCTCCTGAGCAGTTCTTC. It is translated as CASETGGASPEQFF.

This clone was detected only a few times. This chain connects TRBV10-2 to TRBJ1-1; 10 bases map to TRBD1. With 8 bases clipped from V and 8 bases from J, the junction kept 11 bases outside the gene matches. This CDR3 spans 14 amino acids. Germline-derived CDR1 and CDR2 are WSHSY and SAAADI. The DNA of the CDR3 is TGCGCCAGCGTACCCGGGACAGGGGTTAGGGAAGCTTTCTTT. Translated, it gives CASVPGTGVREAFF.

The CDR3 nucleotides are TGTGCCACCGATAGCGGGAGAGGCTACGAGCAGTACTTC. Its protein product is CATDSGRGYEQYF. The chain recombines TRBV14 with TRBJ2-7; 9 bases agree with TRBD2. CDR1 is SGHDN, CDR2 FVKESK, per germline. CDR3 size: 13 residues. The V and J ends lost 10 bases and 3 bases, in that order; junction bases with no gene match: 7.

This clone was seen just once. The V call is TRBV28, the J call TRBJ1-3; the match to TRBD1 covers 7 bases. V was clipped by 5 bases and J by 3 bases; unmatched bases: 7. The CDR3 has 15 residues. The germline V gene encodes CDR1 MDHEN and CDR2 SYDVKM. Written as DNA, the CDR3 is TGTGCCAGCAGTCTCCAGGGGGTAGGTGGAAACACCATATATTTT. Translating it yields CASSLQGVGGNTIYF.

The chain has TRBV5-4 and TRBJ2-5; 7 bases match TRBD2. Losses at the gene ends were 2 bases for V and 2 bases for J; bases not matched to a gene: 6. CDR3 size: 15 residues. Germline V gives CDR1 SGHNT, CDR2 YYREEE (reference sequence). CDR3 region: CASSFRGSLQETQYF. CDR3 sequence (DNA): TGTGCCAGCAGCTTTCGCGGGAGTCTGCAAGAGACCCAGTACTTC.

The CDR3 nucleotides read TGTGCCAGCAGTCAACGAGGCGGTCAAGAGACCCAGTACTTC. It yields the protein CASSQRGGQETQYF. The rearrangement links TRBV6-6 to TRBJ2-5; no clear D gene. This CDR3 region has 14 residues. Germline V CDR1 and CDR2: MNHNY, SVGAGI (reference sequence). The V end was cut by 5 bases, the J end by 2 bases, with 12 bases between.

This chain connects TRBV9 to TRBJ2-2; TRBD1 agrees at 9 bases. This CDR3 is built from 14 residues. CDR1 and CDR2 (germline): SGDLS, YYNGEE. V shed 4 bases and J 6 bases; nucleotides not matched to a gene: 4. The CDR3 spells CASSTTGGAGELFF. The CDR3 nucleotides are TGTGCCAGCAGCACAACAGGGGGCGCCGGGGAGCTGTTTTTT.

The CDR3 region is CASSLSGPPGGPYEQYF. The CDR3 DNA sequence: TGTGCCAGCAGCTTGAGCGGCCCCCCGGGAGGACCCTACGAGCAGTACTTC. The chain has TRBV11-2 and TRBJ2-7, with 7 bases identical to TRBD2. This CDR3 region has 17 residues. Germline V gene sequence: CDR1 SGHAT, CDR2 FQNNGV. V shed 3 bases and J 2 bases; nucleotides not matched to a gene: 13. Using reference TRBV11-2 and TRBJ2-7 for the parts outside the CDR3, the full variable domain is EAGVAQSPRYKIIEKRQSVAFWCNPISGHATLYWYQQILGQGPKLLIQFQNNGVVDDSQLPKDRFSAERLKGVDSTLKIQPAKLEDSAVYLCASSLSGPPGGPYEQYFGPGTRLTVT.

This clone has a handful of counts. The V call is TRBV2, the J call TRBJ1-2, with 9 positions matching TRBD1. There are 17 residues in the CDR3. Germline V gene lookup returns CDR1 SNHLY and CDR2 FYNNEI. V lost 5 bases and J lost 2; bases outside the gene matches: 12. For the CDR3, the DNA is TGTGCCAGCAGTTTGGACAGGGGAGGGGAAGTCAACTATGGCTACACCTTC. It specifies CASSLDRGGEVNYGYTF.